This entry lists 15 T cell receptor beta chains sequenced from one sample in a study of T-cell reconstitution after alpha-beta-depleted transplantation in children. Unique molecular identifiers featured in how the TCRbeta library was prepared. MiXCR, applied by TCRdb to the PCR reads, yields one record per CDR3 protein. The data show about 1,000,000 distinct CDR3 sequences, roughly 29% seen once. Sample: PBMCs, mostly from graft donor cells, taken 360 days after TCRalphabeta/CD19-depleted stem cell transplant. These receptors all stem from a boy in the first two years of life who had a stem cell transplant for SCID, so the T cells may come from the graft donor.

The DNA of the CDR3 is TGTGCCACCAGTGACCAGGGAGACTCTGGAAACACCATATATTTT. This codes for CATSDQGDSGNTIYF. The chain is built from TRBV24-1 and TRBJ1-3; D is possibly TRBD1 (5 bases). Per the germline V gene, CDR1 is KGHDR and CDR2 is SFDVKD. V lost 4 bases to trimming and J lost 0 bases, with 9 bases between them. This CDR3 has 15 amino acids.

The chain carries TRBV7-9 and TRBJ1-4; D remains ambiguous. This CDR3 is 12 amino acids long. CDR1 is SEHNR and CDR2 is FQNEAQ in the germline V gene (reference sequence). Trimming stripped 1 base from V and 8 bases from J, with 5 bases between. The CDR3 DNA reads TGTGCCAGCAGCTTAGGCCAGGAAAAACTGTTTTTT. Translated: CASSLGQEKLFF.

This chain connects TRBV5-1 to TRBJ2-4; 8 nucleotides match TRBD1. In germline, CDR1 is SGHRS, CDR2 YFSETQ. V was pared by 3 bases and J by 8 bases, with 4 bases of the junction left unmatched. The CDR3 length is 13 residues. DNA of the CDR3: TGCGCCAGCAGCTCCCGGACAGGGTACATTCAGTACTTC. Translated: CASSSRTGYIQYF.

V is TRBV20-1 and J is TRBJ2-5; tentative D call: TRBD2 (7 bases). Germline CDR1 and CDR2: DFQATT and SNEGSKA (reference sequence). The length of the CDR3 is 14 residues. V lost 3 bases and J lost 3, with 14 bases in between. The CDR3 DNA follows: TGCAGTGCTAGGATCGGGGGGCCCAAAGAGACCCAGTACTTC. Its protein is CSARIGGPKETQYF.

This clonotype was counted only a few times. This chain connects TRBV20-1 to TRBJ2-7; D might be TRBD1 or TRBD2, each matching 5 bases. The ends were cut back, 3 bases at V and 2 bases at J, with 23 bases in the middle. The germline V gene encodes CDR1 DFQATT and CDR2 SNEGSKA (reference sequence). This CDR3 has 17 amino acids. CDR3: CSARALRPGANPYEQYF. CDR3 sequence (DNA): TGCAGTGCTAGGGCCCTCCGGCCCGGGGCCAACCCCTACGAGCAGTACTTC.

The chain has TRBV10-3 and TRBJ2-5, with 8 nucleotides matching TRBD1. Germline V gives CDR1 ENHRY, CDR2 SYGVKD. V lost 0 bases to trimming and J lost 4 bases; unmatched junction nucleotides: 4. CDR3 length: 15 residues. The CDR3 reads CAISESPDRGETQYF. In nucleotides, the CDR3 is TGTGCCATCAGTGAGTCCCCCGACAGGGGAGAGACCCAGTACTTC.

The gene calls are TRBV6-5 and TRBJ2-3, with D perhaps matching TRBD2 (6 bases). The CDR3 contains 17 residues. V lost 1 base and J 6 bases, leaving 20 bases between the germline ends. CDR1 is MNHEY and CDR2 is SVGAGI in the germline V gene. This CDR3 reads CASSYFPGGTPRDTQYF. Written as DNA, the CDR3 is TGTGCCAGCAGTTACTTCCCAGGAGGGACCCCCAGGGATACGCAGTATTTT.

This rearrangement joins TRBV4-2 to TRBJ2-6; no clear D gene. There are 16 residues in the CDR3. Deletions cut 0 bases from V and 4 bases from J, with 10 bases between. CDR1 is LGHNA, CDR2 YNFKEQ, per germline. The CDR3 spells CASSQEAFSGANVLTF. DNA of the CDR3: TGTGCCAGCAGCCAAGAAGCGTTCTCGGGGGCCAACGTCCTGACTTTC.

This clonotype was picked up a small number of times. The J gene is TRBJ1-3, the V gene TRBV7-6; D is unresolved. V gave up 1 base and J gave up 0 bases, with 7 bases separating them. Germline assignment: CDR1 SGHVS and CDR2 FNYEAQ. The CDR3 is 15 residues long. CDR3 amino acids: CASSLGWTSGNTIYF. CDR3 nucleotide sequence: TGTGCCAGCAGCTTAGGATGGACCTCTGGAAACACCATATATTTT.

This clonotype showed up just a few times. V usage is TRBV6-5 and J usage is TRBJ2-7; 7 nucleotides match TRBD1. Per the germline V gene, CDR1 is MNHEY and CDR2 is SVGAGI. There are 16 residues in the CDR3. J gave up 3 bases and V 0 bases, and 8 bases lay outside the gene matches. The CDR3 DNA follows: TGTGCCAGCAGTTACTCTCCGACAGGGAAAGGCTACGAGCAGTACTTC. Protein: CASSYSPTGKGYEQYF.

This clonotype has more than one count but fewer than ten. The rearrangement uses TRBV6-5 and TRBJ1-1; D uncertain. In germline, CDR1 is MNHEY, CDR2 SVGAGI. This CDR3 is 16 amino acids long. Deletions cut 0 bases from V and 10 bases from J, with 21 bases between. The CDR3 bases are TGTGCCAGCAGTTACTCGATTGCAGGAAGTCAAGTTGGAGCTTTCTTT. The encoded protein is CASSYSIAGSQVGAFF.

In this sample, this clonotype turned up a few times. CDR3 DNA: TGCAGTTTCGGTCGGGGGTCAACCGGGGAGCTGTTTTTT. Translated: CSFGRGSTGELFF. The chain employs TRBV20-1 and TRBJ2-2, with D perhaps matching TRBD2 (6 bases). CDR1 is DFQATT and CDR2 is SNEGSKA in the germline V gene (reference sequence). The V end was cut by 8 bases, the J end by 5 bases, with 15 bases between. The CDR3 totals 13 residues.

The chain couples TRBV20-1 to TRBJ2-1; D unclear. This CDR3 contains 14 residues. The germline V and J ends were trimmed by 6 bases and 0 bases, with 12 bases remaining between them. Germline-derived CDR1 and CDR2 are DFQATT and SNEGSKA (reference sequence). The CDR3: CSALLPGSYNEQFF. CDR3 sequence (DNA): TGCAGTGCCCTTCTTCCGGGCTCCTACAATGAGCAGTTCTTC.

The V call is TRBV20-1, the J call TRBJ2-5, with D uncertain. V dropped 3 bases and J dropped 0 bases, with 8 bases sitting between them. In germline, CDR1 is DFQATT, CDR2 SNEGSKA (reference sequence). The CDR3 covers 13 residues. The CDR3 spells CSASPPYQETQYF. DNA of the CDR3: TGCAGTGCTAGTCCGCCATACCAAGAGACCCAGTACTTC.

In its sample, this clonotype was seen a few times. The genes are TRBV6-1 and TRBJ1-1, with D possibly TRBD1 on 5 matching bases. The germline V gene has CDR1 MNHNS and CDR2 SASEGT. The CDR3 spans 15 residues. Between the trimmed V and J ends, which lost 6 bases and 1 base, there was a span of 15 bases. The CDR3 nucleotides read TGTGCCAGCAGCCTACGGTCCGGGGGGAACACTGAAGCTTTCTTT. Protein: CASSLRSGGNTEAFF.